This passage covers 25 T cell receptor beta chains from one sample sequenced in a study of T cells in tuberculosis. Sequencing was performed with immunoSEQ multiplex PCR; in TCRdb, only in-frame clones are kept and a portion is missing. The sample has tens of thousands of clones, roughly 95% seen once; the top ten hold over 2%. Sequences were obtained from PBMCs. The origin of the receptors is a donor aged 10-29 years with latent tuberculosis or without tuberculosis infection.

The chain joins TRBV5-6 to TRBJ1-5, with 8 bases identical to TRBD1. From germline, CDR1 is SGHDT and CDR2 YYEEEE. The V and J ends lost 3 bases and 6 bases, in that order; junction bases with no gene match: 5. This CDR3 is built from 14 residues. This chain's CDR3 is CASSSGQGPQPQHF. As DNA, the CDR3 is TGTGCCAGCAGCTCTGGACAGGGCCCTCAGCCCCAGCATTTT. Complete variable domain (other parts from reference TRBV5-6 and TRBJ1-5): DAGVTQSPTHLIKTRGQQVTLRCSPKSGHDTVSWYQQALGQGPQFIFQYYEEEERQRGNFPDRFSGHQFPNYSSELNVNALLLGDSALYLCASSSGQGPQPQHFGDGTRLSIL.

The chain has TRBV29-1 and TRBJ2-1; D perhaps matches TRBD1 (6 bases). Germline CDR1 reads SQVTM; CDR2 reads ANQGSEA. CDR3 size: 15 residues. V was clipped by 7 bases and J by 0 bases, with 16 bases between them. The CDR3 nucleotides are TGCAGCGCCGTGGGGCAGGGGAGCTCCTACAATGAGCAGTTCTTC. This sequence encodes CSAVGQGSSYNEQFF.

V is TRBV7-2 and J is TRBJ2-1; 10 bases are shared with TRBD2. CDR1 is SGHTA and CDR2 is FQGNSA in the germline V gene. CDR3 length: 12 residues. The J segment lost 16 bases and the V segment lost 3 bases, leaving 6 bases of the junction unmatched. The CDR3 here is CASSFSGTSVFF. The CDR3 nucleotides are TGTGCCAGCAGCTTCTCCGGGACTAGCGTTTTCTTC.

V is TRBV2 and J is TRBJ1-5; 8 positions match TRBD1. The germline V gene has CDR1 SNHLY and CDR2 FYNNEI. The J segment lost 4 bases and the V segment lost 6 bases, leaving 8 bases of the junction unmatched. This CDR3 spans 15 amino acids. In DNA form, the CDR3 reads TGTGCCAGCAGACTGGGGACAGGCAGAAATCAGCCCCAGCATTTT. Encoded protein: CASRLGTGRNQPQHF.

The genes are TRBV28 and TRBJ1-6, with 10 bases matching TRBD1. After removal of 2 bases from V and 14 bases from J, the junction contained 6 bases not matched to a gene. CDR3 length: 14 amino acids. CDR1 is MDHEN, CDR2 SYDVKM, per germline. Written as DNA, the CDR3 is TGTGCCAGCAGTTTACTACCGGGACAGGGGTCCCTCCACTTT. Translated: CASSLLPGQGSLHF. The complete variable domain, with remaining parts taken from reference TRBV28 and TRBJ1-6, reads DVKVTQSSRYLVKRTGEKVFLECVQDMDHENMFWYRQDPGLGLRLIYFSYDVKMKEKGDIPEGYSVSREKKERFSLILESASTNQTSMYLCASSLLPGQGSLHFGNGTRLTVT.

This clone was recorded once. This chain connects TRBV6-1 to TRBJ1-2; weak D call: TRBD1 (6 bases). The CDR3 runs 14 residues. Trimming cost V 7 bases and J 6 bases, with 18 bases left between them. CDR1 MNHNS and CDR2 SASEGT come from the germline V gene. In DNA form, the CDR3 reads TGTGCCAGCACCCTAAACAGGGAAATAGATGGCTACACCTTC. It encodes CASTLNREIDGYTF.

This chain uses TRBV28 with TRBJ2-7; 9 bases map to TRBD1. Germline V gene data show CDR1 as MDHEN and CDR2 as SYDVKM. With 1 base clipped from V and 2 bases from J, the junction kept 3 bases outside the gene matches. The CDR3 is made up of 15 amino acids. The CDR3 loop reads CASSLLGQGAYEQYF. CDR3 sequence (DNA): TGTGCCAGCAGTTTATTGGGACAGGGAGCCTACGAGCAGTACTTC.

The V gene is TRBV27, the J gene TRBJ2-1; TRBD2 aligns across 9 bases. CDR3 length equals 14 residues. Germline V gives CDR1 MNHEY, CDR2 SMNVEV (reference sequence). V lost 1 base to trimming and J lost 11 bases; unmatched junction nucleotides: 6. For the CDR3, the DNA is TGTGCCAGCAGTTTATGGGGGCTAGCGGGGAAGCAGTTCTTC. Translation: CASSLWGLAGKQFF.

Notes on this clone: A read error may account for a junction end that differs from germline. V is TRBV7-7 and J is TRBJ1-4; D remains ambiguous. There are 15 residues in the CDR3. Germline-derived CDR1 and CDR2 are SSHAT and FNYEAQ (reference sequence). CDR3 region: CASSPRQAPNEKLFF. In DNA form, the CDR3 reads TGTGCTAGCAGCCCCCGGCAGGCTCCTAATGAAAAACTGTTTTTT.

The gene calls are TRBV6-5 and TRBJ2-7, with 11 bases that match TRBD1. This CDR3 spans 16 amino acids. The V gene end was trimmed by 2 bases and the J gene end by 3 bases; junction bases not matched to a gene: 6. Germline lookup yields CDR1 MNHEY and CDR2 SVGAGI. The CDR3 is CASSYGTGGGIYEQYF. DNA for the CDR3: TGTGCCAGCAGTTACGGGACAGGGGGAGGAATCTACGAGCAGTACTTC.

V and J are TRBV5-8 and TRBJ1-1, with D tentatively TRBD1 (5 bases). This CDR3 spans 14 amino acids. Germline V lookup: CDR1 SGHTS, CDR2 YDEGEE. V was trimmed by 0 bases and J by 2 bases, leaving 8 bases between them. The CDR3 DNA reads TGTGCCAGCAGCTTGGGGGACTCCAACACTGAAGCTTTCTTT. As protein: CASSLGDSNTEAFF.

The chain employs TRBV5-4 and TRBJ2-3; D ambiguous. Per germline, CDR1 SGHNT and CDR2 YYREEE (reference sequence). The ends were cut back, 1 base at V and 0 bases at J, with 15 bases in the middle. The CDR3 has 17 residues. The chain's CDR3 is CASSLPTSASSTDTQYF. The CDR3, as DNA: TGTGCCAGCAGCTTGCCGACCAGCGCCTCGAGCACAGATACGCAGTATTTT.

The chain links TRBV18 to TRBJ1-3; no reliable D call. The CDR3 has 15 residues. Trimming shortened V by 2 bases and J by 0 bases, and 8 bases separated the two germline ends. CDR1 and CDR2 from the germline V gene are KGHSH and LQKENI. CDR3 sequence reads: CASSPTRYSGNTIYF. CDR3 coding DNA: TGTGCCAGCTCACCAACCAGGTACTCTGGAAACACCATATATTTT.

This chain joins TRBV7-3 and TRBJ2-3; no firm D call. This CDR3 has 14 residues. V was trimmed by 6 bases and J by 2 bases, leaving 12 bases between them. Looked up from germline, CDR1 is SGHTA and CDR2 is FQGTGA. The CDR3 region has the DNA TGTGCCAGCAGTCCCGAGTCAAACACAGATACGCAGTATTTT. Its translation is CASSPESNTDTQYF.

The chain combines TRBV25-1 with TRBJ2-5; perhaps TRBD2 as D (7 bases). Germline CDR1 and CDR2: MGHDK and SYGVNS. V lost 1 base, J lost 4 bases, and 10 bases lay in between. This CDR3 region has 14 residues. For the CDR3, the DNA is TGTGCCAGCAGTGAATCTGGGGGGGCAGAGACCCAGTACTTC. Translating gives CASSESGGAETQYF.

The genes are TRBV30 and TRBJ1-2; 8 bases fit TRBD1. The CDR3 has 16 residues. J was trimmed by 2 bases and V by 2 bases; bases with no gene match: 10. Germline CDR1 and CDR2: GTSNPN and SVGIG (reference sequence). CDR3 residues: CAWSSRPGGGNYGYTF. The CDR3 coding sequence is TGTGCCTGGAGTTCCCGTCCAGGGGGCGGAAACTATGGCTACACCTTC.

This chain connects TRBV11-2 to TRBJ2-5, with no clear D. Germline V CDR1 and CDR2: SGHAT, FQNNGV. V was shortened by 1 base and J by 0 bases, with 9 bases between the two germline ends. The CDR3 is 15 residues long. CDR3 sequence (DNA): TGTGCCAGCAGCTTAGTTGGCGGCAACCAAGAGACCCAGTACTTC. It yields the protein CASSLVGGNQETQYF.

The CDR3 sequence: CASSLGDRGLINYGYTF. Here the CDR3 DNA reads TGTGCCAGCAGCTTAGGAGACAGGGGGCTCATTAACTATGGCTACACCTTC. V usage is TRBV7-2 and J usage is TRBJ1-2, with TRBD1 matching over 10 bases. The CDR3 spans 17 residues. With 1 base clipped from V and 1 base from J, the junction kept 6 bases outside the gene matches. Germline assignment: CDR1 SGHTA and CDR2 FQGNSA.

V usage is TRBV19 and J usage is TRBJ1-6; weak D call: TRBD1 (6 bases). The V and J ends lost 5 bases and 7 bases respectively, with 12 bases between them. CDR1 LNHDA and CDR2 SQIVND come from the germline V gene (reference sequence). The CDR3 runs 14 residues. Here the CDR3 reads CASSQEQGNSPLHF. As DNA, the CDR3 is TGTGCCAGTAGTCAAGAACAGGGCAATTCACCCCTCCACTTT.

V and J are TRBV29-1 and TRBJ2-7; 9 bases map to TRBD1. The CDR3 length is 13 residues. The germline gives CDR1 SQVTM, CDR2 ANQGSEA. The V and J ends lost 6 bases and 3 bases, in that order; junction bases with no gene match: 6. For the CDR3, the DNA is TGCAGCGTCCGGGACAGGGCCCTCTACGAGCAGTACTTC. Protein sequence: CSVRDRALYEQYF.

The chain employs TRBV14 and TRBJ1-2, with D possibly TRBD1 on 6 matching bases. CDR1 and CDR2 from the germline V gene are SGHDN and FVKESK. The CDR3 has 13 amino acids. Trimming pared 2 bases from V and 5 bases from J, leaving 9 bases between. CDR3 coding DNA: TGTGCCAGCAGCCAAACAGGGTTTTATGGCTACACCTTC. This translates into CASSQTGFYGYTF.

This chain connects TRBV7-2 to TRBJ2-7; TRBD1 is a possible D gene (6 bases). The CDR3 is 12 amino acids. The V end was cut by 5 bases, the J end by 3 bases, with 8 bases between. The germline V gene encodes CDR1 SGHTA and CDR2 FQGNSA. CDR3 amino acids: CASSQDSYEQYF. CDR3 sequence (DNA): TGTGCCAGCAGCCAGGACAGCTACGAGCAGTACTTC.

The CDR3 nucleotides read TGTGCCAGCAGCCCTCAGGGGGTGAACACAGATACGCAGTATTTT. Its translation: CASSPQGVNTDTQYF. This chain uses TRBV5-6 with TRBJ2-3, with TRBD1 matching over 7 bases. The CDR3 is 15 residues long. The junction had 7 bases not matched to a gene; V was cut back by 4 bases and J by 2 bases. The germline V gene has CDR1 SGHDT and CDR2 YYEEEE.

The CDR3 protein is CASSLARGAKNIQYF. The CDR3 DNA sequence: TGTGCCAGCAGCTTAGCGCGGGGGGCCAAAAACATTCAGTACTTC. V gene TRBV7-2 combines with J gene TRBJ2-4; TRBD2 aligns across 7 bases. The J segment lost 1 base and the V segment lost 0 bases, leaving 0 bases of the junction unmatched. This CDR3 comprises 15 residues. The germline gives CDR1 SGHTA, CDR2 FQGNSA.

This chain's CDR3 is CASSYYGSNYGYTF. CDR3 DNA: TGTGCCAGCAGTTACTATGGCAGTAACTATGGCTACACCTTC. V usage is TRBV6-5 and J usage is TRBJ1-2; no firm D call. The CDR3 runs to 14 residues. Trimming stripped 1 base from V and 1 base from J, with 7 bases between. CDR1 is MNHEY and CDR2 is SVGAGI in the germline V gene.